This TCR beta chain was sequenced for a study of graft-versus-host responses after intestinal transplantation. This CDR3 region has 16 residues. There are a few counts of this clone. The antigen remains unidentified. Some clones are missing from TCRdb's copy, which holds only in-frame ones; the method was immunoSEQ multiplex PCR. Of some 110,000 clones in the sample, more than 80% are singletons; the top ten hold 0.2% to 0.25%. The chain uses TRBV12-2 and TRBJ2-7; the table calls TRBD2, which could not be checked here. TRBV12-2 is deemed a pseudogene. This specimen was unstimulated CD4+ T cells sorted from spleen or lymph node cells, taken before transplant. The TCR was taken from a human donor who was the organ donor for an intestinal transplant. This CDR3 is CASRWRPFLSSYEQYF. CDR3 DNA sequence: TGTGCAAGTCGGTGGAGACCGTTTTTAAGCTCCTACGAGCAGTACTTC.